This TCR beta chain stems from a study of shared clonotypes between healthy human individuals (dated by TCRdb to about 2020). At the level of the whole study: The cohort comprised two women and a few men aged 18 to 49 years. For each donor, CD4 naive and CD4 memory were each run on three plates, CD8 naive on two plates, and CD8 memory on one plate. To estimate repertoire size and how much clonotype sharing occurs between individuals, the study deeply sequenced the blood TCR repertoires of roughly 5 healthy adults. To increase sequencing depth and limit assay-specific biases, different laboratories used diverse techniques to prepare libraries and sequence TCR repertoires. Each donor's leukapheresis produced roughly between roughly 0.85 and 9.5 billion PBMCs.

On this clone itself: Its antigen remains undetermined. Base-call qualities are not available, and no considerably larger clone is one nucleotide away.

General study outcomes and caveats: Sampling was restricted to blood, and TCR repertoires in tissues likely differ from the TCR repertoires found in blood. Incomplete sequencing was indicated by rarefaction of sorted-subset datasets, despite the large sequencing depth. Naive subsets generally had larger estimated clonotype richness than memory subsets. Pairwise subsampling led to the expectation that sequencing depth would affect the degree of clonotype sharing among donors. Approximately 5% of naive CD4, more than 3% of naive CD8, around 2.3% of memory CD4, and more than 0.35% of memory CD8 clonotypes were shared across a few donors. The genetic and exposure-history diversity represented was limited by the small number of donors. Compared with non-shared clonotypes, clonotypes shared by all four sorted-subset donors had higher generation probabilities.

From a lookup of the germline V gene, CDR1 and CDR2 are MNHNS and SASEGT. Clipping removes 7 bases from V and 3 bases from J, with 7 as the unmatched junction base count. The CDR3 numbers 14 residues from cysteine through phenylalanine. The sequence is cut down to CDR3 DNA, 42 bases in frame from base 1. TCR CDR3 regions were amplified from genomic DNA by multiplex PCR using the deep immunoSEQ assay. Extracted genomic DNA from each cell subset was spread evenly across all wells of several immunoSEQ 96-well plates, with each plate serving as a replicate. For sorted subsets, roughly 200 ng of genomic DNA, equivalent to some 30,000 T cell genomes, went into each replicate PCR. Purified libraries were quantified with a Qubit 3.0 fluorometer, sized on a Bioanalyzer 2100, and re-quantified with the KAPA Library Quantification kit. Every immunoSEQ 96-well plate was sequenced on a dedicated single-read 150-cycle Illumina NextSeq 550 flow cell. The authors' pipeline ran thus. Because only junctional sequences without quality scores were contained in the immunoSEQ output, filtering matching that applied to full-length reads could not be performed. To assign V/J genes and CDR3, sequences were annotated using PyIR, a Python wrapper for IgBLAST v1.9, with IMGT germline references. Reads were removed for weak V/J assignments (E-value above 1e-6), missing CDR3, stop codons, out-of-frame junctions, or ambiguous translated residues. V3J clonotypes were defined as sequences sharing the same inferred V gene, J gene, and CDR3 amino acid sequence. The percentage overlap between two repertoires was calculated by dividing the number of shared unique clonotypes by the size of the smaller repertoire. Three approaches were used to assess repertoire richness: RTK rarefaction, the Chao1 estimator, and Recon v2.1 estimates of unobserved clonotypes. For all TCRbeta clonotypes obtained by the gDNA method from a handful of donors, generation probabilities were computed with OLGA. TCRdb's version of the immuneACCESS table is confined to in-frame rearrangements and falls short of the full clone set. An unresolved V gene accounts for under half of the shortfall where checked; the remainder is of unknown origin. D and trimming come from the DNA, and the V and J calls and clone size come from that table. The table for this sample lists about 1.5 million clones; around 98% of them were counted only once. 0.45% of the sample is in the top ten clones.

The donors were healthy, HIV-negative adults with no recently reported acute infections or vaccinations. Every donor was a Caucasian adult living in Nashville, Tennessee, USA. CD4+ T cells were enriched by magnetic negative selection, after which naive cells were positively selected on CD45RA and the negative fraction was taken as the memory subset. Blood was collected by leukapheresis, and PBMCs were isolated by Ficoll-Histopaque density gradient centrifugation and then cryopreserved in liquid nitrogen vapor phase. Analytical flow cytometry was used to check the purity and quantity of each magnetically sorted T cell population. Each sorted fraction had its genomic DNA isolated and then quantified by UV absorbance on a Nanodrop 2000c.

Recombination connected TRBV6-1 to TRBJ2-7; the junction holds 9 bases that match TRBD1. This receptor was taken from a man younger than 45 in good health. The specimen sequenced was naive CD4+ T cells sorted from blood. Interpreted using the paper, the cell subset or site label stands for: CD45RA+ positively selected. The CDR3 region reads CASTKGGQGYEQYF. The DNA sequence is TGTGCCAGCACCAAAGGGGGACAGGGCTACGAGCAGTACTTC.